Following are 31 T cell receptor beta chains from one sample sequenced in a study of T-cell memory formation after mild COVID-19. From the 5' RACE reads, TCRdb called clonotypes with MiXCR, one entry per CDR3 protein. The sample contains under 300,000 distinct CDR3 sequences, approximately 10% of which appear only once. The specimen sequenced was PBMCs or a T cell subset sorted from them (not recorded which). Receptors were obtained from a man aged 18 to 35 who had mild COVID-19 (a few samples of this study predate the infection). Cell type and time point are not known.

This clonotype was seen many times. The genes are TRBV29-1 and TRBJ1-1, with D unclear. The CDR3 is 16 residues long. CDR1 and CDR2 (germline): SQVTM, ANQGSEA. V lost 1 base and J lost 0, with 15 bases in between. Written as DNA, the CDR3 is TGCAGCGTTGAAGGGAAGTGGGATCCTTTGAACACTGAAGCTTTCTTT. Translation: CSVEGKWDPLNTEAFF. The full variable domain, completed using reference TRBV29-1 and TRBJ1-1, is SAVISQKPSRDICQRGTSLTIQCQVDSQVTMMFWYRQQPGQSLTLIATANQGSEATYESGFVIDKFPISRPNLTFSTLTVSNMSPEDSSIYLCSVEGKWDPLNTEAFFGQGTRLTVV.

This chain connects TRBV7-2 to TRBJ2-3; D perhaps matches TRBD2 (6 bases). This CDR3 region has 15 residues. The germline CDR1 and CDR2 sequences are SGHTA and FQGNSA. V gave up 2 bases and J gave up 4 bases, with 13 bases separating them. The CDR3 DNA follows: TGTGCCAGCAGCTTACAGGGCGGGGAGGCAGATACGCAGTATTTT. Translated: CASSLQGGEADTQYF.

In this sample, this clonotype turned up a few times. The rearrangement links TRBV5-1 to TRBJ1-2; weak D call: TRBD1 (6 bases). Per the germline V gene, CDR1 is SGHRS and CDR2 is YFSETQ. V was clipped by 2 bases and J by 6 bases, with 17 bases between them. CDR3 size: 15 residues. CDR3 nucleotides: TGCGCCAGCAGCTTTGGGGGGCTGATCGGAAATGGCTACACCTTC. Its translation is CASSFGGLIGNGYTF.

There are many counts of this clonotype. The genes are TRBV11-2 and TRBJ2-2, with D perhaps matching TRBD1 (6 bases). This CDR3 is built from 13 residues. V gave up 5 bases and J gave up 5 bases, with 9 bases separating them. Germline CDR1 and CDR2: SGHAT and FQNNGV. CDR3 nucleotide sequence: TGTGCCAGCAGCCTCGGACAGACCGGGGAGCTGTTTTTT. Translating gives CASSLGQTGELFF.

The genes are TRBV24-1 and TRBJ2-5, with 8 positions matching TRBD1. The J segment lost 7 bases and the V segment lost 5 bases, leaving 5 bases of the junction unmatched. The CDR3 length is 13 residues. Per the germline V gene, CDR1 is KGHDR and CDR2 is SFDVKD. In DNA, the CDR3 is TGTGCCACCAGTGCCTCTGACAGGGGGACCCAGTACTTC. It specifies CATSASDRGTQYF.

This clonotype was picked up a small number of times. The chain links TRBV5-4 to TRBJ1-2, with a tentative D call TRBD1 (6 bases). V was trimmed by 4 bases and J by 5 bases, leaving 9 bases between them. There are 12 residues in the CDR3. Germline loops: CDR1 SGHNT, CDR2 YYREEE (reference sequence). DNA of the CDR3: TGTGCCAGCAGCCTCGGACAGTATGGCTACACCTTC. This encodes CASSLGQYGYTF. Variable domain in full (rest from reference TRBV5-4 and TRBJ1-2): ETGVTQSPTHLIKTRGQQVTLRCSSQSGHNTVSWYQQALGQGPQFIFQYYREEENGRGNFPPRFSGLQFPNYSSELNVNALELDDSALYLCASSLGQYGYTFGSGTRLTVV.

Only a few counts were recorded for this clonotype. The gene calls are TRBV6-6 and TRBJ2-3; 8 bases align to TRBD2. Germline CDR1 and CDR2: MNHNY and SVGAGI (reference sequence). Trimming at V came to 5 bases and at J to 5 bases, leaving 9 bases not matched to a gene. The CDR3 is made up of 15 amino acids. CDR3 region: CASSPTSRGGDTQYF. For the CDR3, the DNA is TGTGCCAGCAGTCCGACGTCCCGGGGGGGAGATACGCAGTATTTT.

Comment on this clonotype: A read error is possible here, since a much larger clone lies one base away. This chain joins TRBV20-1 and TRBJ2-5, with TRBD2 matching over 9 bases. Germline V gives CDR1 DFQATT, CDR2 SNEGSKA (reference sequence). The CDR3 is made up of 15 amino acids. The CDR3 region is CSAREASGDQETQCF. The CDR3 DNA is TGCAGTGCTAGAGAGGCTAGCGGGGACCAAGAGACCCAGTGCTTC.

The CDR3 here is CASSQEAGRYNEQFF. For the CDR3, the DNA is TGCGCCAGCAGCCAGGAAGCGGGGCGATACAATGAGCAGTTCTTC. The chain joins TRBV5-1 to TRBJ2-1, with TRBD2 matching 7 bases. CDR3 length: 15 amino acids. The trim removed 4 bases at V and 4 bases at J, leaving 8 bases unmatched. CDR1 SGHRS and CDR2 YFSETQ come from the germline V gene.

DNA of the CDR3: TGTGCCAGCAGTAAATTTGGGGGGCAAGAGACCCAGTACTTC. This sequence encodes CASSKFGGQETQYF. V gene TRBV6-5 combines with J gene TRBJ2-5; TRBD2 is a possible D gene (6 bases). Per the germline V gene, CDR1 is MNHEY and CDR2 is SVGAGI. V was cut by 5 bases and J by 2 bases, with 12 bases left in between. There are 14 residues in the CDR3.

This clonotype was counted a few times. The J gene is TRBJ2-5, the V gene TRBV20-1, with TRBD2 identical over 10 bases. Germline lookup yields CDR1 DFQATT and CDR2 SNEGSKA (reference sequence). This CDR3 comprises 15 residues. V trimming: 0 bases; J trimming: 1 base; junction bases outside the gene matches: 2. CDR3 residues: CSARETSGSQETQYF. The CDR3 region has the DNA TGCAGTGCTAGAGAGACTAGCGGGTCCCAAGAGACCCAGTACTTC.

The gene calls are TRBV12-3 or TRBV12-4 and TRBJ1-5; no clear D. Trimming stripped 5 bases from V and 5 bases from J, with 10 bases between. This CDR3 has 13 residues. The CDR3 DNA reads TGTGCCAGCAGTATCACGACTTATCAGCCCCAGCATTTT. It specifies CASSITTYQPQHF.

The chain carries TRBV24-1 and TRBJ2-3; the D gene is possibly TRBD2 (7 bases). Germline V gene sequence: CDR1 KGHDR, CDR2 SFDVKD. This CDR3 region has 16 residues. The V and J ends lost 0 bases and 6 bases respectively, with 15 bases between them. The CDR3 coding sequence is TGTGCCACCAGTGATTTGGGGCGGGGGCCCGAGGATACGCAGTATTTT. Translated, it gives CATSDLGRGPEDTQYF.

In this sample, this clonotype turned up many times. The chain employs TRBV4-3 and TRBJ2-2, with 7 bases lining up with TRBD1. This CDR3 spans 16 amino acids. V shed 3 bases and J 4 bases; nucleotides not matched to a gene: 8. Germline CDR1 is LGHNA and CDR2 is YSLEER. The CDR3 is CASSQFDRDLTGELFF. CDR3 in DNA: TGCGCCAGCAGCCAGTTCGACAGGGACCTCACCGGGGAGCTGTTTTTT.

This clonotype was recorded many times. The chain recombines TRBV4-3 with TRBJ2-3, with a possible D match to TRBD2 (6 bases). This CDR3 spans 14 amino acids. Germline-derived CDR1 and CDR2 are LGHNA and YSLEER. Trimming left V 0 bases short and J 6 bases short, with 10 bases between. In DNA form, the CDR3 reads TGCGCCAGCAGCCAAGAAGGGGACTTGGATACGCAGTATTTT. As protein: CASSQEGDLDTQYF.

This clonotype has just a few counts. This chain connects TRBV18 to TRBJ1-2, with no clear D. Trimming took 0 bases from V and 3 from J, leaving 5 bases between them. This CDR3 has 13 amino acids. Germline loops: CDR1 KGHSH, CDR2 LQKENI. The CDR3 coding sequence is TGTGCCAGCTCACCACCAACAGACTATGGCTACACCTTC. It yields the protein CASSPPTDYGYTF.

The chain couples TRBV7-3 to TRBJ1-2; a possible D gene is TRBD1 (5 bases). Per the germline V gene, CDR1 is SGHTA and CDR2 is FQGTGA. The CDR3 consists of 13 residues. V gave up 2 bases and J gave up 6 bases, with 10 bases separating them. CDR3 region: CASSLEGAHGYTF. The DNA of the CDR3 is TGTGCCAGCAGCTTAGAAGGGGCGCATGGCTACACCTTC.

A few counts support this clonotype. The chain couples TRBV4-2 to TRBJ2-5; TRBD2 matches at 8 bases. The CDR3 has 15 amino acids. The trim removed 2 bases at V and 1 base at J, leaving 3 bases unmatched. Germline V gene sequence: CDR1 LGHNA, CDR2 YNFKEQ. For the CDR3, the DNA is TGTGCCAGCAGCCAATCTGGACTAGCCCAAGAGACCCAGTACTTC. This translates into CASSQSGLAQETQYF.

This clonotype has more than one count but fewer than ten. V and J are TRBV14 and TRBJ2-2, with a tentative D call TRBD1 (5 bases). The germline CDR1 and CDR2 sequences are SGHDN and FVKESK. This CDR3 comprises 19 residues. The V end was cut by 1 base, the J end by 1 base, with 19 bases between. The CDR3 DNA reads as TGTGCCAGCAGCCAAGCTTCGAACAGGAACCGAGAGAACACCGGGGAGCTGTTTTTT. Translated, it gives CASSQASNRNRENTGELFF.

This clonotype has a handful of counts. The rearrangement uses TRBV20-1 and TRBJ2-7; TRBD1 matches at 9 bases. Germline CDR1 is DFQATT and CDR2 is SNEGSKA (reference sequence). The J segment lost 5 bases and the V segment lost 1 base, leaving 6 bases of the junction unmatched. There are 14 residues in the CDR3. This CDR3 reads CSARGGTGSDEQYF. Written as DNA, the CDR3 is TGCAGTGCTAGAGGCGGGACAGGGTCCGACGAGCAGTACTTC.

This chain uses TRBV4-3 with TRBJ2-3; tentatively, D is TRBD2 (6 bases). The CDR3 has 15 residues. V lost 0 bases and J lost 3, with 10 bases in between. Germline CDR1 is LGHNA and CDR2 is YSLEER. DNA for the CDR3: TGCGCCAGCAGCCAAGATCTCGCGGGGACAGATACGCAGTATTTT. It encodes CASSQDLAGTDTQYF.

The rearrangement joins TRBV7-2 to TRBJ1-6; D possibly corresponds to TRBD1 (6 bases). The CDR3 totals 15 residues. Germline CDR1 and CDR2: SGHTA and FQGNSA. V lost 4 bases and J 9 bases, leaving 16 bases between the germline ends. In nucleotides, the CDR3 is TGTGCCAGCAGCTCCTCAGGGGAGTACGGTTCACCCCTCCACTTT. As protein: CASSSSGEYGSPLHF.

The V gene is TRBV6-2 or TRBV6-3, the J gene TRBJ1-5; no reliable D call. Germline lookup yields CDR1 MNHEY and CDR2 SVGEGT. This CDR3 is built from 12 residues. V was shortened by 5 bases and J by 4 bases, with 6 bases between the two germline ends. CDR3 loop: CASSKRNQPQHF. The CDR3 DNA sequence: TGTGCCAGCAGTAAGAGGAATCAGCCCCAGCATTTT.

This clonotype was counted between two and nine times. The CDR3 coding sequence is TGTGCCACCCCGGGACAGGGAGTCAATCAGCCCCAGCATTTT. Protein product: CATPGQGVNQPQHF. The gene calls are TRBV15 and TRBJ1-5; TRBD1 aligns across 9 bases. The CDR3 runs 14 residues. Germline values: CDR1 LNHNV, CDR2 YYDKDF (reference sequence). Unmatched junction bases numbered 5, after V lost 8 bases and J lost 3 bases.

The V call is TRBV5-1, the J call TRBJ1-1; D is unresolved. The CDR3 sequence is 11 residues long. With 3 bases removed from V and 9 bases from J, the gap between germline ends came to 9 bases. The germline CDR1 and CDR2 sequences are SGHRS and YFSETQ. The CDR3 region is CASSSTGKAFF. The CDR3 region has the DNA TGCGCCAGCAGCTCGACGGGGAAAGCTTTCTTT.

This clonotype was seen more than once but under ten times. The rearrangement links TRBV29-1 to TRBJ2-7, with D possibly matching TRBD2 (5 bases). The CDR3 length is 17 residues. Trimming removed 0 bases at V and 0 bases at J, with 18 bases between. CDR1 and CDR2 from the germline V gene are SQVTM and ANQGSEA. CDR3 loop: CSVEDRWGAADSYEQYF. The DNA for the CDR3 is TGCAGCGTTGAAGATAGGTGGGGAGCGGCTGACTCCTACGAGCAGTACTTC.

V usage is TRBV5-1 and J usage is TRBJ2-3; D may match TRBD1 or TRBD2 (5 bases each). V lost 2 bases, J lost 1 base, and 8 bases lay in between. This CDR3 has 14 amino acids. CDR1 SGHRS and CDR2 YFSETQ come from the germline V gene. The CDR3, as DNA: TGCGCCAGCAGCTTATGGGGACGCACAGATACGCAGTATTTT. It encodes CASSLWGRTDTQYF.

In this sample, this clonotype turned up a few times. V is TRBV10-1 and J is TRBJ2-1, with 10 bases that match TRBD2. V shed 6 bases and J 2 bases; nucleotides not matched to a gene: 10. CDR1 and CDR2 (germline): WNHNN, SYGVQD (reference sequence). The CDR3 is 17 residues long. The CDR3 nucleotides read TGCGCCAGCAGCCCCGCGGCAGCGGGGGGGACCTACAATGAGCAGTTCTTC. This gives the protein CASSPAAAGGTYNEQFF.

The chain uses TRBV28 and TRBJ1-6, with TRBD1 identical over 7 bases. Per germline, CDR1 MDHEN and CDR2 SYDVKM. This CDR3 is 15 amino acids long. V lost 6 bases to trimming and J lost 8 bases; unmatched junction nucleotides: 10. This CDR3 reads CASSSPPQGDSPLHF. The CDR3 region has the DNA TGTGCCAGCAGCTCCCCTCCTCAGGGGGATTCACCCCTCCACTTT.

The gene calls are TRBV3-1 and TRBJ1-4; D unresolved. Trimming pared 0 bases from V and 2 bases from J, leaving 10 bases between. Germline values: CDR1 LGHDT, CDR2 YNNKEL (reference sequence). The CDR3 has 16 residues. The CDR3 DNA follows: TGTGCCAGCAGCCAAGAGGTTTCGACGACTAATGAAAAACTGTTTTTT. It specifies CASSQEVSTTNEKLFF.

This clonotype was observed a handful of times. The V call is TRBV7-9, the J call TRBJ1-5; perhaps TRBD1 as D (6 bases). The CDR3 loop spans 16 amino acids. CDR1 and CDR2 from the germline V gene are SEHNR and FQNEAQ (reference sequence). Deletions cut 1 base from V and 4 bases from J, with 14 bases between. DNA for the CDR3: TGTGCCAGCAGCTTAGAGGTGGAGGGGGGGAATCAGCCCCAGCATTTT. It specifies CASSLEVEGGNQPQHF.